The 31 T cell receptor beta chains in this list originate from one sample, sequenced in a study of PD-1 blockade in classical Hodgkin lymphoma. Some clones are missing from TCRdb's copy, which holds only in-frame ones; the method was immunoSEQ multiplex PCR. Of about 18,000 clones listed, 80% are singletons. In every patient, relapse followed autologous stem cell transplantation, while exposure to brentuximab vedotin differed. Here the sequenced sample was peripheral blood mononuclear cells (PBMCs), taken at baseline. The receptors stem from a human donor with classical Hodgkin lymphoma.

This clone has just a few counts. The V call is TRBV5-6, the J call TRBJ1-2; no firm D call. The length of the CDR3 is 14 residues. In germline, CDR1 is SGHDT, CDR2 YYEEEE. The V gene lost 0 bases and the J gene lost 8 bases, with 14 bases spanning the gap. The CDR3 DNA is TGTGCCAGCAGCTTGGGGAGAGGGAGTAAAGGCTACACCTTC. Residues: CASSLGRGSKGYTF.

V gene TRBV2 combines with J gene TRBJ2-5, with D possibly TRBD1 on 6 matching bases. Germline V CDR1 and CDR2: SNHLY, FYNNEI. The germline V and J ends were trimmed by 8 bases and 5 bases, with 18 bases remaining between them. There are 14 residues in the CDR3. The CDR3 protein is CASEGYRRGETQYF. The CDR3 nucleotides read TGTGCCAGCGAGGGGTACAGAAGGGGGGAGACCCAGTACTTC.

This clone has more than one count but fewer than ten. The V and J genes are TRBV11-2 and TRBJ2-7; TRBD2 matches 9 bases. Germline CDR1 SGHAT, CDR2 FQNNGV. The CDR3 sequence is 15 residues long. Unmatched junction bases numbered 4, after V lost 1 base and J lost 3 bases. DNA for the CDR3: TGTGCCAGCAGCTTAGTAGCGGGAGAATACTACGAGCAGTACTTC. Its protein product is CASSLVAGEYYEQYF. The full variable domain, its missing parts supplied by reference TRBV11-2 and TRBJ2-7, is EAGVAQSPRYKIIEKRQSVAFWCNPISGHATLYWYQQILGQGPKLLIQFQNNGVVDDSQLPKDRFSAERLKGVDSTLKIQPAKLEDSAVYLCASSLVAGEYYEQYFGPGTRLTVT.

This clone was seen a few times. CDR3 bases: TGTGCCATCAGTGAGAGAAGGACAGCGGGAGACATTCAGTACTTC. Its translation is CAISERRTAGDIQYF. The chain employs TRBV10-3 and TRBJ2-4; TRBD2 matches at 8 bases. V trimming: 2 bases; J trimming: 8 bases; junction bases outside the gene matches: 8. Germline loops: CDR1 ENHRY, CDR2 SYGVKD. This CDR3 spans 15 amino acids.

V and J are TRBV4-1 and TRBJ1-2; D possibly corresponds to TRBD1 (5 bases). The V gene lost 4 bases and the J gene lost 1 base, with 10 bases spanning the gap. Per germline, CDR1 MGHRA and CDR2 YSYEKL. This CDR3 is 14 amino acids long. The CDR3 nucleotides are TGCGCCAGCAGCCCCTGGGGGGTTAACTATGGCTACACCTTC. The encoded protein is CASSPWGVNYGYTF.

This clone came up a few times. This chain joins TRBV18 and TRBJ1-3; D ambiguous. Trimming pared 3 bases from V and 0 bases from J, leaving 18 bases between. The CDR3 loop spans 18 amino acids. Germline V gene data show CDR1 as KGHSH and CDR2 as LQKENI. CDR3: CASSPTPGGVGSGNTIYF. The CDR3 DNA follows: TGTGCCAGCTCACCCACACCGGGTGGGGTCGGCTCTGGAAACACCATATATTTT.

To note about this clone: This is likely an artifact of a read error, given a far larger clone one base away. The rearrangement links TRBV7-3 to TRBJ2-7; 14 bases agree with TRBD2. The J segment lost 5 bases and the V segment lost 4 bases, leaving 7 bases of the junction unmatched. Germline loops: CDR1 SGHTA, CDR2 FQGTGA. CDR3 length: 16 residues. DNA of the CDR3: TGTGCCAGCAGCTCAGCGGGACTAGCGGGAGCGGACGAGCAGTACTTC. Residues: CASSSAGLAGADEQYF.

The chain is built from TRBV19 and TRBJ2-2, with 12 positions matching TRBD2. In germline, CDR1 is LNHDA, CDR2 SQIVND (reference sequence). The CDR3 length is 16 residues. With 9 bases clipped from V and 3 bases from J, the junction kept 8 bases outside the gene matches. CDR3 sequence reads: CASKFRLAGDTGELFF. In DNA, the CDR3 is TGTGCCAGCAAATTTAGACTAGCGGGGGACACCGGGGAGCTGTTTTTT.

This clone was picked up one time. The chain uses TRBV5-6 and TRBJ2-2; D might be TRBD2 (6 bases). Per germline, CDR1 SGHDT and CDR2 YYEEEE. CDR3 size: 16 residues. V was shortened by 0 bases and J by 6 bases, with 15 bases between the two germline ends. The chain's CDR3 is CASSLGRVSSAGELFF. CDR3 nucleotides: TGTGCCAGCAGCTTGGGGAGGGTGTCATCTGCCGGGGAGCTGTTTTTT.

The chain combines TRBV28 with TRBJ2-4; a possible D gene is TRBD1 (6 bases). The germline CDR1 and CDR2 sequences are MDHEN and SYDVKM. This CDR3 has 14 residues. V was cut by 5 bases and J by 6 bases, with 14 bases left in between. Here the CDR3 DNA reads TGTGCCAGCAGTCTCACGCTGACAGGAAACATTCAGTACTTC. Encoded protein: CASSLTLTGNIQYF.

CDR3 residues: CASSLIGDTDTQYF. The CDR3 region has the DNA TGTGCCAGCAGCTTAATCGGGGACACAGATACGCAGTATTTT. The rearrangement uses TRBV7-2 and TRBJ2-3; a weak D match, TRBD2 (5 bases). Trimming removed 2 bases from V and 2 bases from J, with 8 bases in between. The CDR3 is made up of 14 amino acids. Germline loops: CDR1 SGHTA, CDR2 FQGNSA.

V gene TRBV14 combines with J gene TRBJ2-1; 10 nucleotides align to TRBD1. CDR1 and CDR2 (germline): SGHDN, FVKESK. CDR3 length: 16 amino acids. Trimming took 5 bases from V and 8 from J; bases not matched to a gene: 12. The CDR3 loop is CASSKAAGQGFDEQFF. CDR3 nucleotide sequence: TGTGCCAGCAGCAAAGCGGCGGGACAGGGGTTCGATGAGCAGTTCTTC.

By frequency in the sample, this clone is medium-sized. CDR3 nucleotides: TGTGCCAGCAGCCAGACAGAGAATTATGGCTACACCTTC. It yields the protein CASSQTENYGYTF. This chain links TRBV9 with TRBJ1-2, with D possibly matching TRBD1 (5 bases). The germline V gene has CDR1 SGDLS and CDR2 YYNGEE. Deletions cut 4 bases from V and 5 bases from J, with 12 bases between. This CDR3 spans 13 amino acids.

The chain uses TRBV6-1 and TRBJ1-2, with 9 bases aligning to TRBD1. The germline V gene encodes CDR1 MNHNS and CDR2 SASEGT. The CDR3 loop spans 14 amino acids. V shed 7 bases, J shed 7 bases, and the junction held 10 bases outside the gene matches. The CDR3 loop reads CASNRDRDLGGYTF. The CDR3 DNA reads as TGTGCCAGCAATCGGGACAGGGACTTAGGTGGCTACACCTTC.

CDR3 sequence reads: CASSQGASGFADTQYF. The CDR3 DNA is TGTGCCAGCAGCCAGGGGGCTAGCGGGTTCGCAGATACGCAGTATTTT. The chain recombines TRBV4-2 with TRBJ2-3, with 8 bases fitting TRBD2. Germline CDR1 reads LGHNA; CDR2 reads YNFKEQ. V dropped 3 bases and J dropped 4; count of bases not matched to a gene: 9. The CDR3 loop spans 16 amino acids.

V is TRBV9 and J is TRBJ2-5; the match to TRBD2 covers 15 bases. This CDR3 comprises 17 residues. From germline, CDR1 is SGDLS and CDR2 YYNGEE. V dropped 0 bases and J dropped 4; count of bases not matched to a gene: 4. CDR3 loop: CASSVGGLAGGSETQYF. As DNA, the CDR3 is TGTGCCAGCAGCGTAGGAGGACTAGCGGGGGGGTCAGAGACCCAGTACTTC.

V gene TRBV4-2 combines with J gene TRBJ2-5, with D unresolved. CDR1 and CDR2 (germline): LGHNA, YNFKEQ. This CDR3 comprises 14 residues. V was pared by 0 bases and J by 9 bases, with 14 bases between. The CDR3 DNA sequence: TGTGCCAGCAGCCAAGAGGGTGGACCCGGGTCCCAGTACTTC. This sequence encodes CASSQEGGPGSQYF.

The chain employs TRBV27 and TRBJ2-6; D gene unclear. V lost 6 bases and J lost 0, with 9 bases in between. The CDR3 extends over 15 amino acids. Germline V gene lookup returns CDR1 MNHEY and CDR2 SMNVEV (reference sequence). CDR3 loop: CASRGRSSGANVLTF. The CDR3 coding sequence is TGTGCCAGCAGAGGCAGGAGCTCTGGGGCCAACGTCCTGACTTTC.

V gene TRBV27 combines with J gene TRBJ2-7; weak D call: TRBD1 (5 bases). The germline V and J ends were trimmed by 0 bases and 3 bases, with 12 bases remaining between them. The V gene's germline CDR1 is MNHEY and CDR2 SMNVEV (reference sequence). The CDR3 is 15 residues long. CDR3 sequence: CASSLSPQGLYEQYF. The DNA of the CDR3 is TGTGCCAGCAGTTTATCCCCCCAGGGCCTCTACGAGCAGTACTTC.

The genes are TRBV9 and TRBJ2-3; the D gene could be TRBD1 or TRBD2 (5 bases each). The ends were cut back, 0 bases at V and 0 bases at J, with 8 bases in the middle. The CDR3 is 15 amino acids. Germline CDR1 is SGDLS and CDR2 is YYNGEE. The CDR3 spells CASSVAGGSTDTQYF. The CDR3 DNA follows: TGTGCCAGCAGCGTAGCTGGGGGTAGCACAGATACGCAGTATTTT.

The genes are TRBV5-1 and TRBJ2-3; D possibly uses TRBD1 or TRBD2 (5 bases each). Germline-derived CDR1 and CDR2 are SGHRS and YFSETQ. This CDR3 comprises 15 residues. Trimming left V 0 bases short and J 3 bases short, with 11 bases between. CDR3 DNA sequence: TGCGCCAGCAGCTTGGTGGGGGATAGGACAGATACGCAGTATTTT. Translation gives CASSLVGDRTDTQYF.

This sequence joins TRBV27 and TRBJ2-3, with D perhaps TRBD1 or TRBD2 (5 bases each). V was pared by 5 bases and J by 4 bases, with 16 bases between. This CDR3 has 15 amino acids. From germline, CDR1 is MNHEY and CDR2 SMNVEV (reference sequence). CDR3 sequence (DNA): TGTGCCAGCAGTCCCTATGGGACCAATCCAGATACGCAGTATTTT. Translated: CASSPYGTNPDTQYF.

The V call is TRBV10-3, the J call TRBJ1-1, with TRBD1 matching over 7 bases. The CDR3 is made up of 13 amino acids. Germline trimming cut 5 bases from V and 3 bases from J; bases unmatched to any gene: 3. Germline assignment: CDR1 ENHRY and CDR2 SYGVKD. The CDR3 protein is CAISIQGYTEAFF. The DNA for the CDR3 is TGTGCCATCAGTATACAGGGGTACACTGAAGCTTTCTTT.

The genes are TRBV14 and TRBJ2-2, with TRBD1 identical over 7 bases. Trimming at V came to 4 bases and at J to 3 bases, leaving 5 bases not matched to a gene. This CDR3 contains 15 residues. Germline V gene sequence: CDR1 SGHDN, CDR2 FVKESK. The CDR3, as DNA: TGTGCCAGCAGCCTCGGGACAGCGCACACCGGGGAGCTGTTTTTT. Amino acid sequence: CASSLGTAHTGELFF.

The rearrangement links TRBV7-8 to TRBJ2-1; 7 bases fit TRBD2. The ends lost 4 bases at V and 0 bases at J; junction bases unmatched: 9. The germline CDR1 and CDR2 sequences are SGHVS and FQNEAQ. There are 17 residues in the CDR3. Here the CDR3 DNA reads TGTGCCAGCAGCTCCCAACACCGGGGGGTCTCCTACAATGAGCAGTTCTTC. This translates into CASSSQHRGVSYNEQFF.

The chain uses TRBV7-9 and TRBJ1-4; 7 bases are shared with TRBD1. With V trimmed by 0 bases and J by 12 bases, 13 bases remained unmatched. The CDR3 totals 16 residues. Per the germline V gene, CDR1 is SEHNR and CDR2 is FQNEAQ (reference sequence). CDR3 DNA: TGTGCCAGCAGCTTAGCGCTAACGGACAGGAAAGGAGAACTGTTTTTT. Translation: CASSLALTDRKGELFF.

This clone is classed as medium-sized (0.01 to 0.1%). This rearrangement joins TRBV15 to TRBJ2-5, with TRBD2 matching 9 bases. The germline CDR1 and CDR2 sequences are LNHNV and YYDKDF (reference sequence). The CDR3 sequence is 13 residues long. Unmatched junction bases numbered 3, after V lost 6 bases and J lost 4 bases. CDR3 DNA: TGTGCCACCAGTTTACTAGCGGGAGAGACCCAGTACTTC. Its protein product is CATSLLAGETQYF.

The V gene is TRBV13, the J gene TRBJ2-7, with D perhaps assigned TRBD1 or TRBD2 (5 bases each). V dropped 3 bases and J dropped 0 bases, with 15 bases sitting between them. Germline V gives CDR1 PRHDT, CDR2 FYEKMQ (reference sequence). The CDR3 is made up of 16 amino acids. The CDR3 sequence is CASSLYRGVSSYEQYF. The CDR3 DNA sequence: TGTGCCAGCAGCTTGTATCGAGGGGTAAGCTCCTACGAGCAGTACTTC.

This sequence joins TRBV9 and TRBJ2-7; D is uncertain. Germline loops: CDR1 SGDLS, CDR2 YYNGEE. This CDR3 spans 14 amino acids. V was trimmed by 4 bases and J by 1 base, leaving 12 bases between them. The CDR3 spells CASSPTLLSYEQYF. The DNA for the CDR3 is TGTGCCAGCAGCCCGACCCTACTATCCTACGAGCAGTACTTC.

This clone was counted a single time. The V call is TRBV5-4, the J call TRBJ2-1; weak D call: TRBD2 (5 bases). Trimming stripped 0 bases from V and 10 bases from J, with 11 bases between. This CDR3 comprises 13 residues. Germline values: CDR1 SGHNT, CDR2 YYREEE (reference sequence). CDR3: CASSLGLHGEQFF. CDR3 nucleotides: TGTGCCAGCAGCTTGGGACTACACGGGGAGCAGTTCTTC. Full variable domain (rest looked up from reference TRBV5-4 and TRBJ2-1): ETGVTQSPTHLIKTRGQQVTLRCSSQSGHNTVSWYQQALGQGPQFIFQYYREEENGRGNFPPRFSGLQFPNYSSELNVNALELDDSALYLCASSLGLHGEQFFGPGTRLTVL.

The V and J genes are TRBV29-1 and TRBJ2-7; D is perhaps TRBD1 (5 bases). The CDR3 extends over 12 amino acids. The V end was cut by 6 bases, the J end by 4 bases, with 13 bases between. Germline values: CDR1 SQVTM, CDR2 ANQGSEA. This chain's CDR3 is CSVLTRGYEQYF. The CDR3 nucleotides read TGCAGCGTGCTTACAAGGGGTTACGAGCAGTACTTC.